The 7 T cell receptor beta chains below were found in one sample sequenced in a study of siplizumab effects on memory and regulatory T cells. The protocol was immunoSEQ multiplex PCR, while the TCRdb copy is restricted to in-frame clones and leaves out a portion. The sample yields approximately 100,000 clones, around 90% seen once. The source material was non-Treg CD4+ T cells sorted from blood. These TCRs come from a human donor in good health.

This chain connects TRBV29-1 to TRBJ2-1; possible D gene TRBD2, 6 bases. The germline V and J ends were trimmed by 3 bases and 3 bases, with 9 bases remaining between them. Looked up from germline, CDR1 is SQVTM and CDR2 is ANQGSEA. The CDR3 is 13 residues long. CDR3 sequence reads: CSVDGTDYNEQFF. In nucleotides, the CDR3 is TGCAGCGTTGATGGGACTGACTACAATGAGCAGTTCTTC.

The chain joins TRBV5-4 to TRBJ2-3; D is unresolved. Trimming took off 0 bases at V and 6 bases at J, with 11 bases between the two ends. CDR3 length equals 14 residues. Germline assignment: CDR1 SGHNT and CDR2 YYREEE (reference sequence). The CDR3 sequence: CASSLDLSKDTQYF. The CDR3 DNA follows: TGTGCCAGCAGCTTGGATTTATCGAAGGATACGCAGTATTTT.

V usage is TRBV30 and J usage is TRBJ1-2; tentative D call: TRBD1 (5 bases). CDR1 and CDR2 (germline): GTSNPN, SVGIG (reference sequence). Trimming shortened V by 1 base and J by 5 bases, and 17 bases separated the two germline ends. The CDR3 is 15 amino acids. The CDR3 loop is CAWSEGTSVYYGYTF. DNA of the CDR3: TGTGCCTGGAGTGAAGGGACGTCGGTTTATTATGGCTACACCTTC.

V and J are TRBV7-3 and TRBJ2-5; no clear D gene. Germline V CDR1 and CDR2: SGHTA, FQGTGA. This CDR3 contains 14 residues. The ends were cut back, 5 bases at V and 2 bases at J, with 12 bases in the middle. CDR3 amino acids: CASSVTASQETQYF. The DNA of the CDR3 is TGTGCCAGCAGCGTTACCGCCAGTCAAGAGACCCAGTACTTC.

The rearrangement uses TRBV10-1 and TRBJ2-7; TRBD1 is a possible D gene (7 bases). Germline loops: CDR1 WNHNN, CDR2 SYGVQD (reference sequence). This CDR3 region has 17 residues. V lost 6 bases, J lost 1 base, and 22 bases lay in between. CDR3 sequence: CASRSISPGGFSYEQYF. CDR3 DNA: TGCGCCAGCAGATCGATTAGCCCAGGGGGGTTTTCCTACGAGCAGTACTTC.

The chain combines TRBV7-8 with TRBJ2-1; D is perhaps TRBD2 (5 bases). The germline V gene encodes CDR1 SGHVS and CDR2 FQNEAQ. The V end lost 0 bases, the J end lost 12 bases, and 18 bases lay between the germline ends. The CDR3 has 15 amino acids. CDR3 nucleotides: TGTGCCAGCAGCTTAGCGGTTTGGGGAGACAAGGGGCAGTTCTTC. The encoded protein is CASSLAVWGDKGQFF.

To note about this clone: The same CDR3 arises from other DNA sequences in this sample as well. This sequence joins TRBV19 and TRBJ1-5; no clear D gene. The CDR3 has 15 residues. V gave up 1 base and J gave up 0 bases, with 7 bases separating them. The V gene's germline CDR1 is LNHDA and CDR2 SQIVND (reference sequence). CDR3 loop: CASSIGTGSNQPQHF. The CDR3 DNA sequence: TGTGCCAGTAGTATAGGTACGGGTAGCAATCAGCCCCAGCATTTT.